This TCR beta chain was recorded in a study of regulatory T cells in long-lasting Graves disease. Whole-study findings and limits: TCR diversity was lower in persistent Graves' patients (versus newly diagnosed ones).

Relying on iRepertoire HTBI primers and Arm-PCR of CDR3 regions, the team built TCR beta libraries. TCRdb independently ran MiXCR on the multiplex PCR reads; one entry per CDR3 protein. The sample shows 370,000 or so distinct CDR3 sequences, around 15% of them seen only once. The CDR3 runs to 15 residues. With 2 bases removed from V and 1 base from J, the gap between germline ends came to 9 bases. The germline CDR1 and CDR2 sequences are DFQATT and SNEGSKA (reference sequence). Time point defined: newly diagnosed GD, antithyroid drugs for less than 3 months. PBMCs provided the RNA from which the TCR library was made. Recruitment took place at an endocrinology department in Xi'an, China. To note about this clonotype: Its antigen is undetermined.

The data also belong to a second study, concerning T cells in Graves' hyperthyroidism and ophthalmopathy. That work contributes: In blood, most of the thyroid clonotypes expanded above 0.001 were also present.

This chain links TRBV20-1 with TRBJ1-6; D is possibly TRBD1 (5 bases). The sample in question was peripheral blood mononuclear cells (PBMCs), obtained at new diagnosis, from a patient treated with antithyroid drugs. The source of this sequence is a woman aged 18 to 35 with Graves disease. CDR3 sequence (DNA): TGCAGTGCTAGACAGGGAGTGTCCTATAATTCACCCCTCCACTTT. Translated, it gives CSARQGVSYNSPLHF.